This note documents a single T cell receptor (beta chain) sequence. Germline loops: CDR1 LNHDA, CDR2 SQIVND (reference sequence). The CDR3 is made up of 16 amino acids. J lost 4 bases, V lost 4 bases, and 7 bases had no gene match. Assay used: immunoSEQ multiplex PCR; TCRdb lists only in-frame clones, some missing. This table has more than 55,000 clones, 90% to 95% appearing once. This specimen comes from a study of technical replicates of blood from a few donors. Sequenced material: PBMCs. The chain has TRBV19 and TRBJ2-2; TRBD2 aligns across 9 bases. This sequence was found in a human donor in good health. Some clones in this sample may be carry-over from other donors' samples. Written as DNA, the CDR3 is TGTGCCAGTAGTAGGCTAGCGGGGACGGGCACCGGGGAGCTGTTTTTT. Translation: CASSRLAGTGTGELFF.